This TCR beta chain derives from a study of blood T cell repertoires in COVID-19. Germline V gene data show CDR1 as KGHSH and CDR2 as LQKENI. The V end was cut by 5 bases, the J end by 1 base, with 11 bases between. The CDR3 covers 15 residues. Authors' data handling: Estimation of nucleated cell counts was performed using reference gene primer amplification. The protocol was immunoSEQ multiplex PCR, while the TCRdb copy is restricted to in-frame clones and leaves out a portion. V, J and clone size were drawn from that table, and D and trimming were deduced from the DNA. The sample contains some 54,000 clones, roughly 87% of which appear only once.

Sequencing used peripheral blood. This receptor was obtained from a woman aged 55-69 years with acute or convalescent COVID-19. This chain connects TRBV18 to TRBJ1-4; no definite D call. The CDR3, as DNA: TGTGCCAGCTCAATCAACCTAGGAACTAATGAAAAACTGTTTTTT. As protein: CASSINLGTNEKLFF.